The clone carrying this TCR beta chain was counted only a few times. This sample is drawn from a study of T cells in Graves' hyperthyroidism and ophthalmopathy. Authors of the study amplified TCR beta CDR3 regions from RNA transcripts. First-round RT-PCR with HTBI primers amplified the TCR CDR3 region. TCRdb itself ran the multiplex PCR reads through MiXCR, one entry per CDR3 protein. The sample contains approximately 430,000 distinct CDR3 sequences, approximately 15% of which appear only once. The CDR3 has 14 residues. V lost 5 bases to trimming and J lost 4 bases, with 14 bases between them. This sequence was found in a woman aged 18-29 years with Graves' hyperthyroidism. The rearrangement joins TRBV12-3 or TRBV12-4 to TRBJ1-2; D not resolved. Input material: blood. Here the CDR3 DNA reads TGTGCCAGCAGTCCCCGAGGGCAGTCCTATGGCTACACCTTC. Its translation is CASSPRGQSYGYTF.